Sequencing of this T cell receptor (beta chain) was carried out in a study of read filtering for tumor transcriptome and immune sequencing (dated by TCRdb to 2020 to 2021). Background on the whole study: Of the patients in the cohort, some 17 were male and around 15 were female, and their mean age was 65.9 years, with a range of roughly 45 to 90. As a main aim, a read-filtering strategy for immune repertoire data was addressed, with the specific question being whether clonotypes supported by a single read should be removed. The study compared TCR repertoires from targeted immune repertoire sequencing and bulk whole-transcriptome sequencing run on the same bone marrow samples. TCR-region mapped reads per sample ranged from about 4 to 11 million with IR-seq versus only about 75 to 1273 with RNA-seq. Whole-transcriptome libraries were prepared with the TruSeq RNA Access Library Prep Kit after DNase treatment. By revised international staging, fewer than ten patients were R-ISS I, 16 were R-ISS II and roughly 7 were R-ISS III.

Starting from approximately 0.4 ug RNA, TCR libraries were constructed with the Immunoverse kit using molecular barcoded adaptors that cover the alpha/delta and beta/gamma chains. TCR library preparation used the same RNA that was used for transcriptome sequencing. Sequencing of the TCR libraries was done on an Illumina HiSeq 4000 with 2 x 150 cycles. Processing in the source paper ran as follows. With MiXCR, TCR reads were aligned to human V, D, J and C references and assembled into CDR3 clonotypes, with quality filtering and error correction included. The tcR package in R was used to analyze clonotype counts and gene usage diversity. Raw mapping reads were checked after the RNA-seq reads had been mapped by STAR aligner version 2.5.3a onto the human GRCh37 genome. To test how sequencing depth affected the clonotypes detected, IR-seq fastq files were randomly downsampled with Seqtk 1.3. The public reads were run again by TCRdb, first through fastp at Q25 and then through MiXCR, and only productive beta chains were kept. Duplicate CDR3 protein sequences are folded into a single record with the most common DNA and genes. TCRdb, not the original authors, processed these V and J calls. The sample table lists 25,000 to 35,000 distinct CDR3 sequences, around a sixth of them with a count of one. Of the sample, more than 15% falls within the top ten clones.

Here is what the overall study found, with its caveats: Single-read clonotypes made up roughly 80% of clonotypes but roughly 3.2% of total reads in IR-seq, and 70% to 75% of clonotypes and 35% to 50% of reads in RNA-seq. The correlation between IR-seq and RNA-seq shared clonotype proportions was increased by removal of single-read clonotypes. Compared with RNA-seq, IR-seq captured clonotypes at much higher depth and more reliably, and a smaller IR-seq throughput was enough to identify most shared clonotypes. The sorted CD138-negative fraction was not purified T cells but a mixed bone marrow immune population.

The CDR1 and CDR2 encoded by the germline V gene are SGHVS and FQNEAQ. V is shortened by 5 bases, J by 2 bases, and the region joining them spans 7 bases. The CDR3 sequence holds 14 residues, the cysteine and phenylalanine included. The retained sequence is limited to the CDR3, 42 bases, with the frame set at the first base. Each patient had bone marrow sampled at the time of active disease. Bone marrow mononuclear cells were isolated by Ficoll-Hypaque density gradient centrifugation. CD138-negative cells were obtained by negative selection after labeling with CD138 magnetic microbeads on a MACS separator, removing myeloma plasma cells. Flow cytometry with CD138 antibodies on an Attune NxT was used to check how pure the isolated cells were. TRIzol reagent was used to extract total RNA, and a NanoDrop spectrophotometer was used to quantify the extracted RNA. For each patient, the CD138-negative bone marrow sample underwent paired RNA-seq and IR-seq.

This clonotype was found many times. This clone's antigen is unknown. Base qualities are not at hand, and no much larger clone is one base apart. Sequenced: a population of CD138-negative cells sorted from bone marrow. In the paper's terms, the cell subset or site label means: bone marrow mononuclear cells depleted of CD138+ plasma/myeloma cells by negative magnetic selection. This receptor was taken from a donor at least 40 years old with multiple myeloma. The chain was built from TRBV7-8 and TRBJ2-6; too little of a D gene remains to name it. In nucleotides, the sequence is TGTGCCAGCAGCCCGAATGCTGGGGCCAACGTCCTGACTTTC. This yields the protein CASSPNAGANVLTF. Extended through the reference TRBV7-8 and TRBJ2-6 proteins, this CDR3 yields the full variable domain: GAGVSQSPRYKVAKRGQDVALRCDPISGHVSLFWYQQALGQGPEFLTYFQNEAQLDKSGLPSDRFFAERPEGSVSTLKIQRTQQEDSAVYLCASSPNAGANVLTFGAGSRLTVL.